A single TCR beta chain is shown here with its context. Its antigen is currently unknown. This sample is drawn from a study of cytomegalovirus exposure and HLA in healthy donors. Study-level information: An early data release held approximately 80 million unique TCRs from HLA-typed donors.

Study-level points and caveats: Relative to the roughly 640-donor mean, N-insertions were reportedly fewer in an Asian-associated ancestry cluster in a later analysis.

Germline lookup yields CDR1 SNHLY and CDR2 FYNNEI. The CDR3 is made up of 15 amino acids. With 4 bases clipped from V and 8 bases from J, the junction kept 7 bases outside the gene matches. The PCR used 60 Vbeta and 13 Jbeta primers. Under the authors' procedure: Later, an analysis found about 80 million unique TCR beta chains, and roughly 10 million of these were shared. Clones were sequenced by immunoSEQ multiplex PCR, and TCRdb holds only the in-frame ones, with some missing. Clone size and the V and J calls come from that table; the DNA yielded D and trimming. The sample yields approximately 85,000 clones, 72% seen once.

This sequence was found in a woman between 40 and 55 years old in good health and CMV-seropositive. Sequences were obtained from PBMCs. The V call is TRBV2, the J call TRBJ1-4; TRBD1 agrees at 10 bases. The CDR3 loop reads CASSGGQGIWEKLFF. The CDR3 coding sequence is TGTGCCAGCAGTGGGGGACAGGGGATTTGGGAAAAACTGTTTTTT.